This T cell receptor (beta chain) was obtained from a study of early stage breast cancer tumors. The table lists this clone with a few counts. Trimming left V 5 bases short and J 5 bases short, with 12 bases between. This CDR3 has 13 residues. Germline V gives CDR1 MDHEN, CDR2 SYDVKM. Clones were read by immunoSEQ multiplex PCR, and TCRdb kept only the in-frame ones, dropping some. This table holds about 28,000 clones, 75% to 85% found once. The material sequenced was blood. V usage is TRBV28 and J usage is TRBJ2-5; D is unclear. This sequence originates from a person between 60 and 70 years old with breast cancer. This CDR3 reads CASSPQSPETQYF. The DNA for the CDR3 is TGTGCCAGCAGTCCACAATCCCCGGAGACCCAGTACTTC.